Each of the 10 T cell receptor beta chains below was sequenced from the same sample in a study of Ad26.COV2.S vaccination and SARS-CoV-2 variants. Libraries were prepared by immunoSEQ multiplex PCR; TCRdb keeps only in-frame clonotypes and omits some of them. Counted here are fewer than 900,000 clones, roughly 90% occurring once; the ten biggest clones make up about 1.5%. Treatment described: approximately 18 received Ad26.COV2.S at low or high dose, single or two shots; about 5 received placebo; per-sample allocation not given. The samples date from day 63 after the first vaccine or placebo injection. The specimen was peripheral blood, collected in a trial of Ad26.COV2.S vaccine versus placebo. The receptor source for this set is a person aged 18-65 years who received the Ad26.COV2.S COVID-19 vaccine or a placebo.

J is TRBJ2-7 and V is TRBV19; 7 bases match TRBD2. In germline, CDR1 is LNHDA, CDR2 SQIVND (reference sequence). This CDR3 has 14 residues. V lost 4 bases and J lost 2; bases outside the gene matches: 5. The CDR3 sequence is CASSTERGPYEQYF. In nucleotides, the CDR3 is TGTGCCAGTAGTACTGAGCGGGGCCCCTACGAGCAGTACTTC.

This clone was seen more than once but under ten times. In the same sample, other DNA sequences code for this CDR3. This chain uses TRBV7-9 with TRBJ1-5; D is unresolved. Per the germline V gene, CDR1 is SEHNR and CDR2 is FQNEAQ (reference sequence). Trimming stripped 1 base from V and 6 bases from J, with 4 bases between. The CDR3 runs 12 residues. Here the CDR3 DNA reads TGTGCCAGCAGCTTAGGGGGTCAGCCCCAGCATTTT. This codes for CASSLGGQPQHF. Variable domain in full (rest from reference TRBV7-9 and TRBJ1-5): DTGVSQNPRHKITKRGQNVTFRCDPISEHNRLYWYRQTLGQGPEFLTYFQNEAQLEKSRLLSDRFSAERPKGSFSTLEIQRTEQGDSAMYLCASSLGGQPQHFGDGTRLSIL.

The chain is built from TRBV7-2 and TRBJ1-2, with TRBD1 as a possible D gene (6 bases). In germline, CDR1 is SGHTA, CDR2 FQGNSA. Between the trimmed V and J ends, which lost 5 bases and 6 bases, there was a span of 16 bases. CDR3 length equals 14 residues. DNA for the CDR3: TGTGCCAGCAGCCCTGCGGGGGGGGCTAATGGCTACACCTTC. The encoded protein is CASSPAGGANGYTF.

The chain couples TRBV19 to TRBJ2-7; D tentatively reads TRBD1 or TRBD2 (6 bases each). Looked up from germline, CDR1 is LNHDA and CDR2 is SQIVND (reference sequence). There are 14 residues in the CDR3. With 6 bases removed from V and 4 bases from J, the gap between germline ends came to 16 bases. This CDR3 reads CASSLEGGEYEQYF. The CDR3 coding sequence is TGTGCCAGTAGCCTAGAGGGGGGTGAATACGAGCAGTACTTC.

The genes are TRBV5-1 and TRBJ2-2, with 12 bases matching TRBD2. CDR3 size: 17 residues. Germline V CDR1 and CDR2: SGHRS, YFSETQ. V shed 2 bases, J shed 4 bases, and the junction held 6 bases outside the gene matches. CDR3 in amino acids: CASSFSPSGRATGELFF. CDR3 nucleotide sequence: TGCGCCAGCAGCTTCTCCCCTAGCGGGAGGGCCACCGGGGAGCTGTTTTTT.

Regarding this clone: The same CDR3 can be traced to other DNA sequences in this sample. The chain carries TRBV12-3 or TRBV12-4 and TRBJ2-5, with no clear D. V shed 0 bases and J shed 4 bases, with 3 bases lying between them. The length of the CDR3 is 12 residues. CDR3 DNA sequence: TGTGCCAGCAGTTTAGCGTTAGAGACCCAGTACTTC. It is translated as CASSLALETQYF.

The chain uses TRBV11-2 and TRBJ2-7; 8 bases fit TRBD2. CDR3 length equals 15 residues. In germline, CDR1 is SGHAT, CDR2 FQNNGV. The ends lost 1 base at V and 3 bases at J; junction bases unmatched: 5. The CDR3 here is CASSLGGGTLYEQYF. The CDR3 DNA reads as TGTGCCAGCAGCTTAGGCGGGGGGACCCTCTACGAGCAGTACTTC.

This clone was recorded once. In DNA, the CDR3 is TGTGCCAGCAGTTACCGACTTGACAACTCCTACAATGAGCAGTTCTTC. Translating gives CASSYRLDNSYNEQFF. V and J are TRBV6-5 and TRBJ2-1; D not resolved. The V and J ends lost 2 bases and 0 bases respectively, with 11 bases between them. The CDR3 loop spans 16 amino acids. Looked up from germline, CDR1 is MNHEY and CDR2 is SVGAGI.

The chain employs TRBV6-5 and TRBJ1-1; perhaps TRBD1 as D (6 bases). Germline assignment: CDR1 MNHEY and CDR2 SVGAGI. Between the trimmed V and J ends, which lost 3 bases and 10 bases, there was a span of 24 bases. The CDR3 runs 16 residues. The CDR3 DNA reads TGTGCCAGCAGTTATAAATCCGGGACACCTGGCTACGGAGCTTTCTTT. This codes for CASSYKSGTPGYGAFF.

This clone was detected once. V usage is TRBV5-1 and J usage is TRBJ1-2; D possibly corresponds to TRBD1 (5 bases). V was trimmed by 0 bases and J by 6 bases, leaving 9 bases between them. Germline CDR1 and CDR2: SGHRS and YFSETQ. This CDR3 spans 13 amino acids. Here the CDR3 reads CASSLVGENGYTF. The CDR3 DNA reads as TGCGCCAGCAGCTTGGTGGGGGAAAATGGCTACACCTTC.